Sequencing of this T cell receptor (beta chain) was carried out in a study of blood T cell repertoires in COVID-19 (dated by TCRdb to between 2020 and 2021). For the study in its entirety: Samples from collaborators originated in the United States, Italy and Spain and spanned both the acute and convalescent phases of COVID-19. Nearly every sample came with metadata listing a de-identified subject ID, COVID-19 status, age in years and sex. The prospective study material was composed of cDNA or gDNA derived from T cells, B-cell-depleted T cells, or PBMCs. Deeply sampled blood TCRbeta repertoires from subjects exposed to, actively infected with, or recovered from COVID-19 were included in the dataset. A freely available public database, intended as a resource for researchers studying the immune response to SARS-CoV-2, is where the repertoires were released. HLA class I and class II types, where available, came from metadata supplied by the sample provider rather than from assay-based typing. Samples were obtained from the ongoing ImmuneRACE study (first 160 participants) and from about 1,300 subjects provided by 6 global collaborators. Overall results and qualifications from the work: The amount of clinical and demographic metadata varied by source and participant and was provided uncurated.

The immunoSEQ Assay, a bias-controlled multiplex PCR, was used to amplify TCRbeta CDR3 regions from genomic DNA. Per the authors' processing: Within the assay, amplification of reference gene primers was used to estimate how many nucleated cells each sample contained. Sequence reads were collapsed and filtered to measure the absolute abundance of every unique TCRbeta CDR3 rearrangement. For each sample, productive Simpson clonality was calculated as the square root of Simpson's diversity index across productive rearrangements. In its TCRdb copy, this immuneACCESS table keeps in-frame sequences only and misses some clones. Where compared with another copy, unresolved V genes explain less than half of these, and the others have no known cause. Clone size and V and J calls were adopted from that table, with D and trimming inferred from the DNA. In this sample the table shows more than 40,000 clones, 84% of which occur a single time. The ten most abundant clones make up under 3% of the sample.

The junction shows trimming of 0 bases on V and 2 bases on J, and the gene matches do not reach 4 bases of it. Taken from cysteine to phenylalanine, the CDR3 has 16 residues. Just CDR3 DNA is preserved here, 48 bases in frame from base 1. Looking up the germline V gene yields CDR1 MNHEY and CDR2 SVGAGI. Each collaborating institution followed its own protocols to collect whole blood in K2EDTA tubes. Collaborator samples were shipped for TCRbeta analysis as frozen whole blood, isolated PBMCs, or DNA extracted from either sample type. With respect to this clone: Its antigen remains unidentified. No base quality values were provided; no much bigger clone lies one nucleotide off.

Recombination joined TRBV6-5 with TRBJ2-1, and 7 bases in between align with TRBD2. Specimen: peripheral blood. This TCR derives from a man in his fifties or sixties with acute or convalescent COVID-19. The CDR3 in this case is CASSYSAGVTYNEQFF. The DNA reads TGTGCCAGCAGTTACTCGGCGGGAGTCACCTACAATGAGCAGTTCTTC.